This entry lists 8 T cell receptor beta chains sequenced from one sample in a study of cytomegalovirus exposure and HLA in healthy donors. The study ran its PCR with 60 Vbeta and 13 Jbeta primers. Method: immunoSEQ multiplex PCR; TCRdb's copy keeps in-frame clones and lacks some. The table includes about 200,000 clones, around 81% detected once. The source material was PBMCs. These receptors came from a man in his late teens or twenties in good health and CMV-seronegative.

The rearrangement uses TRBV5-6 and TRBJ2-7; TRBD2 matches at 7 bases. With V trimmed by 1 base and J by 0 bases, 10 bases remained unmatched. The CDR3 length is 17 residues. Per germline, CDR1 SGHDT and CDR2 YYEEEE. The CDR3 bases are TGTGCCAGCAGCTTGATGAGCGGGATCCATTACTCCTACGAGCAGTACTTC. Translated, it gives CASSLMSGIHYSYEQYF.

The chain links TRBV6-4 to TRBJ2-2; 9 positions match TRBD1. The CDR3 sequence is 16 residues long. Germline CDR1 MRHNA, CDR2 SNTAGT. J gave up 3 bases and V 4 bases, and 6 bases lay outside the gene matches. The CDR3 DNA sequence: TGTGCCAGCAGTGTACAGGGACAGGGCCACACCGGGGAGCTGTTTTTT. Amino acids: CASSVQGQGHTGELFF.

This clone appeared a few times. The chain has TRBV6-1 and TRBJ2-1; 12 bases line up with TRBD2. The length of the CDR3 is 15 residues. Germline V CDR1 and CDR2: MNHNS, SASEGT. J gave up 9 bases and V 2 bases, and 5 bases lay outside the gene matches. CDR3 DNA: TGTGCCAGCAGTGAAATGGCTAGCGGGAGGGGTGAGCAGTTCTTC. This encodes CASSEMASGRGEQFF.

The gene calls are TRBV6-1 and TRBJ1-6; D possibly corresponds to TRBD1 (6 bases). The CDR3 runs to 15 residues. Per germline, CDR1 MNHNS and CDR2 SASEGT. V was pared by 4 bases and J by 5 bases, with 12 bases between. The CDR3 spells CASSGTGRDNSPLHF. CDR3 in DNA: TGTGCCAGCAGTGGCACAGGGAGGGATAATTCACCCCTCCACTTT.

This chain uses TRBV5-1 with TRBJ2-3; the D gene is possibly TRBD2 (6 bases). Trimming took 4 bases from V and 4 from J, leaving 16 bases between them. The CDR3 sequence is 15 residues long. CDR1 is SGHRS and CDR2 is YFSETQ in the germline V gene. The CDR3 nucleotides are TGCGCCAGCAGCCTGGGGGGTGGGAGCGCAGATACGCAGTATTTT. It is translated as CASSLGGGSADTQYF.

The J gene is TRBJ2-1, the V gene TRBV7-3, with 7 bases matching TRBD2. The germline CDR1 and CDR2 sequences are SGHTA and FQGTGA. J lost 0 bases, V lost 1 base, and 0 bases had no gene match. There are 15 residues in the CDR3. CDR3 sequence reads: CASSLSGSSYNEQFF. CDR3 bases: TGTGCCAGCAGCTTAAGCGGGAGCTCCTACAATGAGCAGTTCTTC.

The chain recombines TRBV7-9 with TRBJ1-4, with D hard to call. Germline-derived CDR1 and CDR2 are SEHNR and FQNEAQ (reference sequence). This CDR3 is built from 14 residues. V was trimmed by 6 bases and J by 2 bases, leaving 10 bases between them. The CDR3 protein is CASSLQNTNEKLFF. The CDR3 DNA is TGTGCCAGCAGTTTACAGAATACTAATGAAAAACTGTTTTTT.

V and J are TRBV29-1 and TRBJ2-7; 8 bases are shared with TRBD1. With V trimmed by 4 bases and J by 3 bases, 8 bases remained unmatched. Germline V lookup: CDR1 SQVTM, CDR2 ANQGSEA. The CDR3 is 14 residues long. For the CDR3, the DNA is TGCAGCGTTGTGACGGACAGGGCACTCTACGAGCAGTACTTC. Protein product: CSVVTDRALYEQYF.